These T cell receptor beta chains were read from a single sample in a study of blood T cell repertoires in COVID-19. Libraries were prepared by immunoSEQ multiplex PCR; TCRdb keeps only in-frame clonotypes and omits some of them. The sample lists more than 140,000 clones; 75% to 85% were seen once. Sequenced input: peripheral blood. Receptor source: a woman aged 50 to 60 in a cohort sampled during active or convalescent COVID-19. The CDR3 runs from the conserved cysteine through the conserved F or W. Fields, in order: J gene, V gene, D gene, clone size, CDR3 DNA, CDR3 protein. The D gene is left open where the match is weak. Not all rows give a size; the values are once, few, many and, for expanded clones, a class.

J: TRBJ2-3
V: TRBV7-9
D: NA
size: NA
DNA: TGTGCCAGCAGCTCCGCAACAGGGCCAGATACGCAGTATTTT
CDR3: CASSSATGPDTQYF

J: TRBJ2-3
V: TRBV6-5
D: TRBD2
size: NA
DNA: TGTGCCAGCAGCCCCAGACTAGCGGGGCGAGATACGCAGTATTTT
CDR3: CASSPRLAGRDTQYF

J: TRBJ1-6
V: TRBV30
D: NA
size: NA
DNA: TGTGCCTGGAGGCCATCGACAGATTCACCCCTCCACTTT
CDR3: CAWRPSTDSPLHF

J: TRBJ1-3
V: TRBV10-1
D: TRBD1
size: NA
DNA: TGCGCCAGCACCACAGGGGGCAGCTCTGGAAACACCATATATTTT
CDR3: CASTTGGSSGNTIYF

J: TRBJ2-1
V: TRBV4-1
D: TRBD2
size: NA
DNA: TGCGCCAGCAGCCAAGATCGTAGCGGGGGATGGGATGAGCAGTTCTTC
CDR3: CASSQDRSGGWDEQFF

J: TRBJ2-7
V: TRBV29-1
D: TRBD1
size: NA
DNA: TGCAGCGTTGAAGGCCGGGACAGGGGGCGTGAGCAGTACTTC
CDR3: CSVEGRDRGREQYF

J: TRBJ1-1
V: TRBV5-4
D: TRBD1
size: NA
DNA: TGTGCCAGCAGCCGAACCGGGACAGGGAACACTGAAGCTTTCTTT
CDR3: CASSRTGTGNTEAFF

J: TRBJ1-6
V: TRBV19
D: NA
size: NA
DNA: TGTGCCAGTAGTATAGACGGAGTCTCTGTCCGTCGGAGCTCCTATAATTCACCCCTCCACTTT
CDR3: CASSIDGVSVRRSSYNSPLHF

J: TRBJ2-1
V: TRBV6-5
D: TRBD2
size: NA
DNA: TGTGCCAGCAGAGGGCTAGCGGGGGGGCGTGATGAGCAGTTCTTC
CDR3: CASRGLAGGRDEQFF

J: TRBJ2-2
V: TRBV7-2
D: TRBD2
size: NA
DNA: TGTGCCAGCAGCGCCGTAGCGGGGGGGCGGACCGGGGAGCTGTTTTTT
CDR3: CASSAVAGGRTGELFF

J: TRBJ2-4
V: TRBV12-3/TRBV12-4
D: NA
size: NA
DNA: TGTGCCAGCAGTTTCGGCGGGAAAAACATTCAGTACTTC
CDR3: CASSFGGKNIQYF

J: TRBJ2-3
V: TRBV5-1
D: TRBD1
size: NA
DNA: TGCGCCAGCAGCCCGGACAGGGGCCTTCAATATACGCAGTATTTT
CDR3: CASSPDRGLQYTQYF

J: TRBJ1-4
V: TRBV12-3/TRBV12-4
D: NA
size: NA
DNA: TGTGCCAGCAGTCCGGGGGGTGAAAAACTGTTTTTT
CDR3: CASSPGGEKLFF

J: TRBJ2-7
V: TRBV18
D: TRBD1
size: NA
DNA: TGTGCCAGCTCACCACGGGACAGGGGTTCAAGCGAGCAGTACTTC
CDR3: CASSPRDRGSSEQYF

J: TRBJ2-3
V: TRBV2
D: TRBD2
size: NA
DNA: TGTGCCAGCAGACGGACTAGCGGGAGGGCAGATACGCAGTATTTT
CDR3: CASRRTSGRADTQYF

J: TRBJ2-6
V: TRBV3-1/TRBV3-2
D: NA
size: NA
DNA: TGTGCCAGCAGCCACGGGGAAACTGGGGCCAACGTCCTGACTTTC
CDR3: CASSHGETGANVLTF

J: TRBJ1-1
V: TRBV20-1
D: NA
size: NA
DNA: TGCAGTGCTAGTGACACACGGGGTAGGACTGAAGCTTTCTTT
CDR3: CSASDTRGRTEAFF

J: TRBJ2-3
V: TRBV29-1
D: NA
size: NA
DNA: TGCAGCGCCAAAAGGGACAACACAGATACGCAGTATTTT
CDR3: CSAKRDNTDTQYF

J: TRBJ1-1
V: TRBV2
D: NA
size: NA
DNA: TGTGCCAGCAGTGGTTTGGGCCCTGACACTGAAGCTTTCTTT
CDR3: CASSGLGPDTEAFF

J: TRBJ2-7
V: TRBV12-5
D: TRBD1
size: NA
DNA: TGTGCTAGTGGTTTGGACAGGGGCTACGAGCAGTACTTC
CDR3: CASGLDRGYEQYF

J: TRBJ2-1
V: TRBV2
D: TRBD2
size: once
DNA: TGTGCCAGCAGACCTCGACTAGCCTCAGGGGAGCAGTTCTTC
CDR3: CASRPRLASGEQFF

J: TRBJ2-3
V: TRBV24-1
D: TRBD1
size: NA
DNA: TGTGCCACCAGTGATTTCGGACAGGGGACCACAGATACGCAGTATTTT
CDR3: CATSDFGQGTTDTQYF